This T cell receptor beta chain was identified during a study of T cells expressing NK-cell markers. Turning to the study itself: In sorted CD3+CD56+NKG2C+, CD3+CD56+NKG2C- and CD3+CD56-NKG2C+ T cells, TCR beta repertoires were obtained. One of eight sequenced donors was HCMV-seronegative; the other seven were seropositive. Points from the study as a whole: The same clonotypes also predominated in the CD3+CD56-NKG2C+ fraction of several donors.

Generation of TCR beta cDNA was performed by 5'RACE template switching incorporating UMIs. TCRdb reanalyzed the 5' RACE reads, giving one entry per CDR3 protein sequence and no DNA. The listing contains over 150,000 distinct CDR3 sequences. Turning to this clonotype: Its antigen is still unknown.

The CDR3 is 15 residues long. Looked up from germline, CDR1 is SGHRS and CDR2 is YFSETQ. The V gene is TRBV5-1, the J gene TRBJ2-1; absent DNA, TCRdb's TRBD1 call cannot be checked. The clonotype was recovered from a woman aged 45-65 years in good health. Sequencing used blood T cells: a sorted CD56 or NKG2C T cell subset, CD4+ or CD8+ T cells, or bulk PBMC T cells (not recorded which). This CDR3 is CASFGGSVSYNEQFF.